These 3 T cell receptor beta chains were sequenced from one sample in a study of T cells expressing NK-cell markers. TCRdb reanalyzed the 5' RACE reads, giving one entry per CDR3 protein sequence and no DNA. The sample is made up of 500,000 or so distinct CDR3 sequences, and the top ten hold approximately 3.6% of it. The sample consisted of blood T cells: a sorted CD56 or NKG2C T cell subset, CD4+ or CD8+ T cells, or bulk PBMC T cells (not recorded which). These receptors all stem from a man younger than 35 in good health.

Here the CDR3 reads CASRPGLAGNEQYF. The chain combines TRBV6-1 with TRBJ2-7; the D gene TCRdb calls, TRBD2, cannot be checked with no DNA. This CDR3 is 14 amino acids long. Germline CDR1 is MNHNS and CDR2 is SASEGT.

The chain links TRBV12-3 or TRBV12-4 to TRBJ2-1; TCRdb lists TRBD1, though no DNA is available to test this call. This CDR3 spans 15 amino acids. The CDR3 loop reads CASSLEAGSYNEQFF.

The V call is TRBV5-6, the J call TRBJ1-2; TCRdb's assignment of TRBD1 cannot be checked, as there is no DNA. The CDR3 has 15 amino acids. Per germline, CDR1 SGHDT and CDR2 YYEEEE. The CDR3 loop is CASSSPGQTNYGYTF. Supplemented by reference TRBV5-6 and TRBJ1-2, the full variable domain reads DAGVTQSPTHLIKTRGQQVTLRCSPKSGHDTVSWYQQALGQGPQFIFQYYEEEERQRGNFPDRFSGHQFPNYSSELNVNALLLGDSALYLCASSSPGQTNYGYTFGSGTRLTVV.